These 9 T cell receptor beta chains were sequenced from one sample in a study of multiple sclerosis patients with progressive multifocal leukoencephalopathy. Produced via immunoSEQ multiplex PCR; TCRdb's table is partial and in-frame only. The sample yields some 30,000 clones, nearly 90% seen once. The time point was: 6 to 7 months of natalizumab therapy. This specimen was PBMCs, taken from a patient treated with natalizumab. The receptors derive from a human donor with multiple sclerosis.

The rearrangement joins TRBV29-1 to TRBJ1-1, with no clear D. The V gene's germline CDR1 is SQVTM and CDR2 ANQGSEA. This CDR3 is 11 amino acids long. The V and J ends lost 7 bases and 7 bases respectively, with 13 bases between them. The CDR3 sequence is CSAAYWDEAFF. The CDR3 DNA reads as TGCAGCGCCGCGTACTGGGATGAAGCTTTCTTT. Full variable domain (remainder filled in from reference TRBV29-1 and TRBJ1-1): SAVISQKPSRDICQRGTSLTIQCQVDSQVTMMFWYRQQPGQSLTLIATANQGSEATYESGFVIDKFPISRPNLTFSTLTVSNMSPEDSSIYLCSAAYWDEAFFGQGTRLTVV.

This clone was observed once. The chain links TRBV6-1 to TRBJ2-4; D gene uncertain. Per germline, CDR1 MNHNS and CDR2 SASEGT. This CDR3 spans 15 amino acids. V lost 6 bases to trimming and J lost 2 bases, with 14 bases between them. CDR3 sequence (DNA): TGTGCCAGCAGCGTGAGTCAGCAACCCAAAAACATTCAGTACTTC. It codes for CASSVSQQPKNIQYF.

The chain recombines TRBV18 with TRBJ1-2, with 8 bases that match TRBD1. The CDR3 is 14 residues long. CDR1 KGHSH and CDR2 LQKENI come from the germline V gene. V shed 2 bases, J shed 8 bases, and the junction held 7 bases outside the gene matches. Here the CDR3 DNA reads TGTGCCAGCTCACCAGGACAGGGCTTGGTCGGCTACACCTTC. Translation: CASSPGQGLVGYTF.

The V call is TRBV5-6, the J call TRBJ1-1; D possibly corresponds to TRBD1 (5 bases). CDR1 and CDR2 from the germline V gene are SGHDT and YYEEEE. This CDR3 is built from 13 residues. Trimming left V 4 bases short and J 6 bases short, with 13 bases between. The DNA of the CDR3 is TGTGCCAGCAGCGGAGACAGAGGCGCTGAAGCTTTCTTT. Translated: CASSGDRGAEAFF.

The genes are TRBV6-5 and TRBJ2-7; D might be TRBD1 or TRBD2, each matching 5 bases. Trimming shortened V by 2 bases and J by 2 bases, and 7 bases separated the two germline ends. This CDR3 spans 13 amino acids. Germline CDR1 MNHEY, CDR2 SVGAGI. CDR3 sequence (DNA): TGTGCCAGCAGTTACCGGGACGCCTACGAGCAGTACTTC. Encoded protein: CASSYRDAYEQYF.

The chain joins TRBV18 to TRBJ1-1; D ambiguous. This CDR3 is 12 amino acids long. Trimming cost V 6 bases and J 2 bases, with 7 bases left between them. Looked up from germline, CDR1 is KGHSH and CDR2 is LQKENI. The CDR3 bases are TGTGCCAGCTCCCCGGATAACACTGAAGCTTTCTTT. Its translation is CASSPDNTEAFF.

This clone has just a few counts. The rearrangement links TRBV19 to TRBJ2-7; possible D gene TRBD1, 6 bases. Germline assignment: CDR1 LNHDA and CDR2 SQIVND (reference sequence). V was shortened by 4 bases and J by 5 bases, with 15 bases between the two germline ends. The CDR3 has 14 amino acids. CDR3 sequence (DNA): TGTGCCAGTAGTACAAATCAGGGGAGCCACGAGCAGTACTTC. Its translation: CASSTNQGSHEQYF.

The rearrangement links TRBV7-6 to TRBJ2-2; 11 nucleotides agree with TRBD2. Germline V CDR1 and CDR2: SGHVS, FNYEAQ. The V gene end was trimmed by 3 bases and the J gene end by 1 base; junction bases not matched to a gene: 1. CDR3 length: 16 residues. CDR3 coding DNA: TGTGCCAGCAGCTTGGGACTAGCGGAGAACACCGGGGAGCTGTTTTTT. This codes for CASSLGLAENTGELFF.

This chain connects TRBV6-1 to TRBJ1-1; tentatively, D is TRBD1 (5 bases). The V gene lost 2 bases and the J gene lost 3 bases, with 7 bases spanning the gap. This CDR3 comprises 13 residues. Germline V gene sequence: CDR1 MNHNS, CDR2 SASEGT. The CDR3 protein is CASSEPRDTEAFF. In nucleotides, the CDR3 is TGTGCCAGCAGTGAACCCAGGGACACTGAAGCTTTCTTT.